The 27 T cell receptor beta chains in this list originate from one sample, sequenced in a study of blood T cell repertoires in COVID-19. Some clones are missing from TCRdb's copy, which holds only in-frame ones; the method was immunoSEQ multiplex PCR. The sample holds some 62,000 clones, approximately 88% seen once. Sequencing input: peripheral blood. These receptors were obtained from a human donor in a cohort sampled during active COVID-19.

This clone was recorded once. The rearrangement uses TRBV12-3 or TRBV12-4 and TRBJ1-5, with D possibly matching TRBD1 (6 bases). CDR3 length equals 13 residues. V was cut by 7 bases and J by 4 bases, with 11 bases left in between. CDR3 in amino acids: CASKGQFNQPQHF. The CDR3, as DNA: TGTGCCAGCAAAGGACAGTTTAATCAGCCCCAGCATTTT.

V usage is TRBV7-9 and J usage is TRBJ1-3, with a possible D match to TRBD1 (6 bases). V dropped 5 bases and J dropped 0 bases, with 14 bases sitting between them. This CDR3 has 16 amino acids. The germline V gene has CDR1 SEHNR and CDR2 FQNEAQ (reference sequence). The CDR3 coding sequence is TGTGCCAGCAGCCCTACGACAGGTTCCTCTGGAAACACCATATATTTT. Translating it yields CASSPTTGSSGNTIYF. The full variable domain, its missing parts supplied by reference TRBV7-9 and TRBJ1-3, is DTGVSQNPRHKITKRGQNVTFRCDPISEHNRLYWYRQTLGQGPEFLTYFQNEAQLEKSRLLSDRFSAERPKGSFSTLEIQRTEQGDSAMYLCASSPTTGSSGNTIYFGEGSWLTVV.

The gene calls are TRBV29-1 and TRBJ2-1, with 10 bases aligning to TRBD2. V lost 7 bases, J lost 9 bases, and 9 bases stayed unmatched. The CDR3 extends over 13 amino acids. The germline V gene encodes CDR1 SQVTM and CDR2 ANQGSEA. CDR3 DNA sequence: TGCAGCGAAATTGCTAGCGGGAGATCTGAGCAGTTCTTC. It is translated as CSEIASGRSEQFF.

The chain couples TRBV9 to TRBJ2-1, with 10 bases aligning to TRBD2. The germline V gene has CDR1 SGDLS and CDR2 YYNGEE. J lost 8 bases, V lost 0 bases, and 5 bases had no gene match. CDR3 length: 15 residues. The CDR3 coding sequence is TGTGCCAGCAGCGTAGTTCCAGCGGGGGGGCATGAGCAGTTCTTC. This gives the protein CASSVVPAGGHEQFF. The whole variable domain, filled in from reference TRBV9 and TRBJ2-1, reads DSGVTQTPKHLITATGQRVTLRCSPRSGDLSVYWYQQSLDQGLQFLIQYYNGEERAKGNILERFSAQQFPDLHSELNLSSLELGDSALYFCASSVVPAGGHEQFFGPGTRLTVL.

This clone was counted once. The chain joins TRBV11-3 to TRBJ2-3; 12 bases match TRBD2. Trimming took 5 bases from V and 2 from J; bases not matched to a gene: 14. The CDR3 covers 19 residues. The germline gives CDR1 SGHNT, CDR2 YENEEA. The CDR3, as DNA: TGTGCCAGCAGCCCCGGCACACTCGGACTAGCGGGGACCACAGATACGCAGTATTTT. This encodes CASSPGTLGLAGTTDTQYF.

This clone is medium-sized within its sample. The chain combines TRBV16 with TRBJ2-5; D uncertain. Trimming took 4 bases from V and 1 from J, leaving 13 bases between them. CDR1 is KGHSY, CDR2 FQNENV, per germline. This CDR3 has 15 amino acids. The CDR3 protein is CASSRQAAGQETQYF. CDR3 bases: TGTGCCAGCAGCCGCCAGGCAGCAGGCCAAGAGACCCAGTACTTC.

The gene calls are TRBV24-1 and TRBJ2-2, with D possibly being TRBD2 (5 bases). The CDR3 contains 13 residues. V lost 8 bases to trimming and J lost 6 bases, with 12 bases between them. Germline V gene lookup returns CDR1 KGHDR and CDR2 SFDVKD. This CDR3 reads CATTGGPAGELFF. For the CDR3, the DNA is TGTGCCACCACAGGAGGACCGGCCGGGGAGCTGTTTTTT.

The sample holds one count of this clone. The V and J genes are TRBV7-8 and TRBJ2-5; TRBD2 matches at 7 bases. With V trimmed by 2 bases and J by 5 bases, 8 bases remained unmatched. There are 15 residues in the CDR3. The germline gives CDR1 SGHVS, CDR2 FQNEAQ. In nucleotides, the CDR3 is TGTGCCAGCAGCTTAAGTCGCGGGAGTCCGGAGACCCAGTACTTC. It encodes CASSLSRGSPETQYF.

This chain links TRBV5-1 with TRBJ2-5, with TRBD1 matching 9 bases. The CDR3 loop spans 15 amino acids. J was trimmed by 3 bases and V by 3 bases; bases with no gene match: 6. Germline CDR1 SGHRS, CDR2 YFSETQ. The CDR3, as DNA: TGCGCCAGCAGCTGGGACAGGGTCCGAGAAGAGACCCAGTACTTC. Protein: CASSWDRVREETQYF.

The chain links TRBV19 to TRBJ1-1; no reliable D call. This CDR3 is 13 amino acids long. CDR1 is LNHDA, CDR2 SQIVND, per germline (reference sequence). V lost 0 bases and J 11 bases, leaving 13 bases between the germline ends. The CDR3 nucleotides read TGTGCCAGTAGTATAGACCGGCCGCGAGGGGCTTTCTTT. This codes for CASSIDRPRGAFF.

This clone appeared a single time. V and J are TRBV6-5 and TRBJ2-3, with 9 bases lining up with TRBD1. The CDR3 has 15 amino acids. The V gene's germline CDR1 is MNHEY and CDR2 SVGAGI. Trimming removed 2 bases from V and 2 bases from J; junction bases left unmatched: 2. Written as DNA, the CDR3 is TGTGCCAGCAGTTACACAGGGGGCCCCACAGATACGCAGTATTTT. This translates into CASSYTGGPTDTQYF.

The chain couples TRBV10-1 to TRBJ2-7, with 9 positions matching TRBD1. V dropped 2 bases and J dropped 3; count of bases not matched to a gene: 5. Germline lookup yields CDR1 WNHNN and CDR2 SYGVQD (reference sequence). This CDR3 has 15 amino acids. CDR3 protein: CASSEGTGNLYEQYF. Written as DNA, the CDR3 is TGCGCCAGCAGTGAGGGGACAGGGAATCTCTACGAGCAGTACTTC.

The chain is built from TRBV7-2 and TRBJ1-1; 10 bases align to TRBD1. The CDR3 spans 15 residues. CDR1 SGHTA and CDR2 FQGNSA come from the germline V gene. Losses at the gene ends were 4 bases for V and 4 bases for J; bases not matched to a gene: 6. CDR3 amino acids: CASSSAGTGVTEAFF. The CDR3 nucleotides are TGTGCCAGCAGCTCTGCCGGGACAGGGGTCACTGAAGCTTTCTTT.

This clone showed up just a few times. The V call is TRBV10-3, the J call TRBJ2-7, with 7 positions matching TRBD1. CDR3 length: 14 residues. Germline V CDR1 and CDR2: ENHRY, SYGVKD. The V gene end was trimmed by 7 bases and the J gene end by 2 bases; junction bases not matched to a gene: 8. The CDR3 DNA sequence: TGTGCCATCAAAATCGGGACAGCGGCCTACGAGCAGTACTTC. It translates to CAIKIGTAAYEQYF.

The V call is TRBV19, the J call TRBJ2-7; D possibly corresponds to TRBD1 (5 bases). CDR1 LNHDA and CDR2 SQIVND come from the germline V gene (reference sequence). This CDR3 has 13 residues. V lost 3 bases and J lost 2, with 8 bases in between. CDR3 in DNA: TGTGCCAGTAGTATGACAGCCGCCTACGAGCAGTACTTC. Translation gives CASSMTAAYEQYF.

This clone was observed a handful of times. This chain links TRBV7-8 with TRBJ1-6; no reliable D call. The CDR3 is made up of 18 amino acids. V lost 5 bases and J 0 bases, leaving 17 bases between the germline ends. Germline V CDR1 and CDR2: SGHVS, FQNEAQ. The CDR3 spells CASSPRAAGSSYNSPLHF. The CDR3 DNA reads as TGTGCCAGCAGCCCCCGCGCGGCCGGGAGCTCCTATAATTCACCCCTCCACTTT.

In this sample, this clone turned up once. This chain connects TRBV28 to TRBJ1-5; 7 positions match TRBD1. Germline CDR1 is MDHEN and CDR2 is SYDVKM. V lost 7 bases to trimming and J lost 4 bases; unmatched junction nucleotides: 7. CDR3 length: 14 amino acids. The CDR3 region has the DNA TGTGCCAGCATAACAGGGGTTCGGAATCAGCCCCAGCATTTT. This codes for CASITGVRNQPQHF.

J is TRBJ2-7 and V is TRBV28, with D perhaps TRBD2 (6 bases). Germline CDR1 and CDR2: MDHEN and SYDVKM. V lost 5 bases, J lost 0 bases, and 17 bases lay in between. The CDR3 has 16 amino acids. In nucleotides, the CDR3 is TGTGCCAGCAGTCCTCTCGGGACGACTAGCTCCTACGAGCAGTACTTC. Its protein is CASSPLGTTSSYEQYF. Looking up the rest from reference TRBV28 and TRBJ2-7 gives the full variable domain: DVKVTQSSRYLVKRTGEKVFLECVQDMDHENMFWYRQDPGLGLRLIYFSYDVKMKEKGDIPEGYSVSREKKERFSLILESASTNQTSMYLCASSPLGTTSSYEQYFGPGTRLTVT.

V gene TRBV19 combines with J gene TRBJ2-1; D is perhaps TRBD2 (5 bases). The CDR3 is 13 amino acids. The V gene lost 3 bases and the J gene lost 7 bases, with 10 bases spanning the gap. Per the germline V gene, CDR1 is LNHDA and CDR2 is SQIVND (reference sequence). The CDR3 sequence: CASSMRVGNEQFF. DNA for the CDR3: TGTGCCAGTAGTATGAGGGTGGGAAATGAGCAGTTCTTC.

V is TRBV6-6 and J is TRBJ2-7; 7 positions agree with TRBD2. In germline, CDR1 is MNHNY, CDR2 SVGAGI (reference sequence). This CDR3 region has 14 residues. J lost 3 bases, V lost 7 bases, and 9 bases had no gene match. The CDR3 protein is CASTLGGSLYEQYF. The CDR3, as DNA: TGTGCCAGCACCCTAGGCGGGAGCCTCTACGAGCAGTACTTC.

The chain joins TRBV5-1 to TRBJ2-7; tentative D call: TRBD2 (5 bases). CDR3 size: 14 residues. Trimming pared 0 bases from V and 0 bases from J, leaving 7 bases between. Per germline, CDR1 SGHRS and CDR2 YFSETQ. Here the CDR3 reads CASSLGGSSYEQYF. CDR3 nucleotide sequence: TGCGCCAGCAGCTTGGGAGGGAGCTCCTACGAGCAGTACTTC.

The rearrangement links TRBV18 to TRBJ1-1; TRBD1 aligns across 7 bases. The CDR3 covers 15 residues. Germline loops: CDR1 KGHSH, CDR2 LQKENI. V lost 3 bases and J lost 5; bases outside the gene matches: 9. The CDR3 bases are TGTGCCAGCTCACCTCGACAGGGAGAGATGACTGAAGCTTTCTTT. This codes for CASSPRQGEMTEAFF. Full variable domain (outside the CDR3, taken from reference TRBV18 and TRBJ1-1): NAGVMQNPRHLVRRRGQEARLRCSPMKGHSHVYWYRQLPEEGLKFMVYLQKENIIDESGMPKERFSAEFPKEGPSILRIQQVVRGDSAAYFCASSPRQGEMTEAFFGQGTRLTVV.

In nucleotides, the CDR3 is TGTGCCTGGAGCCTAGCGAGATACAATGAGCAGTTCTTC. Its translation is CAWSLARYNEQFF. The chain couples TRBV30 to TRBJ2-1, with D possibly being TRBD2 (6 bases). The CDR3 length is 13 residues. Looked up from germline, CDR1 is GTSNPN and CDR2 is SVGIG (reference sequence). Trimming took 3 bases from V and 4 from J, leaving 10 bases between them.

This clone was detected only a few times. The gene calls are TRBV7-8 and TRBJ2-5; 12 bases agree with TRBD2. Per germline, CDR1 SGHVS and CDR2 FQNEAQ. The trim removed 5 bases at V and 1 base at J, leaving 8 bases unmatched. The CDR3 loop spans 17 amino acids. The CDR3 DNA sequence: TGTGCCAGCAGCCCACTGCTAGCGGGGGGGCCCCAAGAGACCCAGTACTTC. Protein product: CASSPLLAGGPQETQYF.

This chain uses TRBV6-5 with TRBJ2-3; D gene unclear. CDR3 length: 15 residues. Trimming removed 0 bases at V and 0 bases at J, with 7 bases between. Germline CDR1 is MNHEY and CDR2 is SVGAGI. CDR3 bases: TGTGCCAGCAGTTACTCGAGGCTTAGCACAGATACGCAGTATTTT. Encoded protein: CASSYSRLSTDTQYF.

CDR3 nucleotides: TGCAGCGTCGGAGACACCGGGGAGCTGTTTTTT. This sequence encodes CSVGDTGELFF. This rearrangement joins TRBV29-1 to TRBJ2-2; D not resolved. The CDR3 is 11 amino acids. Germline V gene sequence: CDR1 SQVTM, CDR2 ANQGSEA. With 6 bases removed from V and 3 bases from J, the gap between germline ends came to 5 bases.

In its sample, this clone was seen a few times. The chain uses TRBV7-8 and TRBJ1-3, with 7 bases lining up with TRBD1. Germline values: CDR1 SGHVS, CDR2 FQNEAQ. After removal of 5 bases from V and 4 bases from J, the junction contained 2 bases not matched to a gene. CDR3 size: 13 residues. In DNA, the CDR3 is TGTGCCAGCAGCGGGGGACAGGGAAACACCATATATTTT. The encoded protein is CASSGGQGNTIYF.